This T cell receptor beta chain was captured in a study of blood T cell repertoires in COVID-19. Study background: Whether acute or convalescent, the COVID-19 samples came from the United States, Italy and Spain. PBMCs, B-cell-depleted T cells, or T cells provided the cDNA or gDNA that made up the material.

Produced via immunoSEQ multiplex PCR; TCRdb's table is partial and in-frame only. This table has roughly 200,000 clones, 80% appearing once. The CDR3 sequence is 14 residues long. Germline assignment: CDR1 PRHDT and CDR2 FYEKMQ (reference sequence). V dropped 3 bases and J dropped 5 bases, with 10 bases sitting between them. The chain joins TRBV13 to TRBJ1-4; no definite D call. The sequenced sample consisted of peripheral blood. This receptor was taken from a man in his 70s with active or convalescent COVID-19. The CDR3 nucleotides are TGTGCCAGCAGCTTTGGAGGGAAAAATGAAAAACTGTTTTTT. Translation: CASSFGGKNEKLFF.